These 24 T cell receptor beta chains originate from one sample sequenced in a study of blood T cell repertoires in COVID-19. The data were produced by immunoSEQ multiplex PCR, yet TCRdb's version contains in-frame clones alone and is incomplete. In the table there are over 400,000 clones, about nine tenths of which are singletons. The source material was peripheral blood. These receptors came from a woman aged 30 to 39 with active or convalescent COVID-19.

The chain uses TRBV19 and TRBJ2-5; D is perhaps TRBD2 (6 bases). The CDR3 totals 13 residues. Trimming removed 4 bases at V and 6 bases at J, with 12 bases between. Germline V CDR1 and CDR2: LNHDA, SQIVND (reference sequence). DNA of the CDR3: TGTGCCAGTAGTAACACGGGACTCCAGACCCAGTACTTC. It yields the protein CASSNTGLQTQYF.

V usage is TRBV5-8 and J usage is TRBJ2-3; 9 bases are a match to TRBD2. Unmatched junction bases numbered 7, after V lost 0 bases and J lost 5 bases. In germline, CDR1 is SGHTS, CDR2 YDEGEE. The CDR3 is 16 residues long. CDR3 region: CASSLVAGGPRDTQYF. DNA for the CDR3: TGTGCCAGCAGCTTGGTTGCGGGGGGGCCTAGAGATACGCAGTATTTT.

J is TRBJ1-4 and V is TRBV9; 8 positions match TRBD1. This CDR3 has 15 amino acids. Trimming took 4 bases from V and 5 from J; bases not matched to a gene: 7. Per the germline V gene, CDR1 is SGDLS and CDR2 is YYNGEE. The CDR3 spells CASSSGQGLNEKLFF. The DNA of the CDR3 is TGTGCCAGCAGCTCAGGACAGGGTCTAAATGAAAAACTGTTTTTT.

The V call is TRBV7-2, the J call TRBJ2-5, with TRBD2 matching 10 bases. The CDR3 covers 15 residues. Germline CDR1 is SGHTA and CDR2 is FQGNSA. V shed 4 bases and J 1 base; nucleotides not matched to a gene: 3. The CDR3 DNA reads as TGTGCCAGCAGCTCGACTAGCGGGTTCCAAGAGACCCAGTACTTC. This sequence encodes CASSSTSGFQETQYF.

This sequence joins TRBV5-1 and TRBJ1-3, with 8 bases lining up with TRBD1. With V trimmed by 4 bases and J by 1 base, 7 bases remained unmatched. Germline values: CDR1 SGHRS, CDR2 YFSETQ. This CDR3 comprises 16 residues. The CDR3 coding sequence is TGCGCCAGCAGCAATACGGGACAGGTATCTGGAAACACCATATATTTT. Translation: CASSNTGQVSGNTIYF.

CDR3 sequence (DNA): TGTGCCAGCAGTAAGACTAGCGGGGGGGCGGATACGCAGTATTTT. Protein: CASSKTSGGADTQYF. The genes are TRBV27 and TRBJ2-3, with 14 bases fitting TRBD2. The CDR3 is 15 amino acids. The germline CDR1 and CDR2 sequences are MNHEY and SMNVEV (reference sequence). Trimming took 5 bases from V and 6 from J; bases not matched to a gene: 4.

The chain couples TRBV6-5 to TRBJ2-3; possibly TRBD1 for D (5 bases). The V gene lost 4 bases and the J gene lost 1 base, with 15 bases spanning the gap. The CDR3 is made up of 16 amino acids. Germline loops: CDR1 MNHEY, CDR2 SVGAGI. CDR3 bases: TGTGCCAGCAGTTTTGGGGCCGTTAGTGGCACAGATACGCAGTATTTT. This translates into CASSFGAVSGTDTQYF.

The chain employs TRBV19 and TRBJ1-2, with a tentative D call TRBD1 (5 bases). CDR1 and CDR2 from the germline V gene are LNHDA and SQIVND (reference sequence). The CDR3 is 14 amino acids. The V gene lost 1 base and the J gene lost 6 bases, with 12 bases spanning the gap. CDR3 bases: TGTGCCAGTAGTATAGGGGGGGACCTCCATGGCTACACCTTC. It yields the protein CASSIGGDLHGYTF.

In nucleotides, the CDR3 is TGCGCCAGCAGCTTGGAAGGGGGTAATGAAAAACTGTTTTTT. It encodes CASSLEGGNEKLFF. The chain couples TRBV5-1 to TRBJ1-4, with D tentatively TRBD1 (6 bases). The CDR3 contains 14 residues. In germline, CDR1 is SGHRS, CDR2 YFSETQ. Trimming left V 0 bases short and J 4 bases short, with 7 bases between.

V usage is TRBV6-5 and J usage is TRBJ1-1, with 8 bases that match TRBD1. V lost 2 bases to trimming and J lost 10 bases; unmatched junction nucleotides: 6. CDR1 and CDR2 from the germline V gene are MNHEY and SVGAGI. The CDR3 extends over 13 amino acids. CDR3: CASSYGTGGGAFF. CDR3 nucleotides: TGTGCCAGCAGTTACGGGACAGGAGGCGGAGCTTTCTTT.

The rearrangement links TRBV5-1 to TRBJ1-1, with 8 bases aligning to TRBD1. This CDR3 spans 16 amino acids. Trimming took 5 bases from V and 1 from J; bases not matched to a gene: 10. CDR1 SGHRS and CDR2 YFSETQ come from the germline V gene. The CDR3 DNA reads TGCGCCAGCAGTGATAACGGACAGGGAACGAACACTGAAGCTTTCTTT. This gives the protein CASSDNGQGTNTEAFF.

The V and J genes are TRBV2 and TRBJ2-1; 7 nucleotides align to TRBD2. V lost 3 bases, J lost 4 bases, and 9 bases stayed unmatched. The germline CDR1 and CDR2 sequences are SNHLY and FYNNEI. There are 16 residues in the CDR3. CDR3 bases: TGTGCCAGCAGTGATATTGGGGGAGGGCCTTACAATGAGCAGTTCTTC. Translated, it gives CASSDIGGGPYNEQFF. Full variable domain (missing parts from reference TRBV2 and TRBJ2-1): EPEVTQTPSHQVTQMGQEVILRCVPISNHLYFYWYRQILGQKVEFLVSFYNNEISEKSEIFDDQFSVERPDGSNFTLKIRSTKLEDSAMYFCASSDIGGGPYNEQFFGPGTRLTVL.

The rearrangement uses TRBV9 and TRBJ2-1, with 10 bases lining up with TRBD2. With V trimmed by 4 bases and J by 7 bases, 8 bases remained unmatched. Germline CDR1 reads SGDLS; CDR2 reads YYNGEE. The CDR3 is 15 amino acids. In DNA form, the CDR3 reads TGTGCCAGCAGCCGAGGGGCTAGCGGGAGTAATGAGCAGTTCTTC. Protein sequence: CASSRGASGSNEQFF.

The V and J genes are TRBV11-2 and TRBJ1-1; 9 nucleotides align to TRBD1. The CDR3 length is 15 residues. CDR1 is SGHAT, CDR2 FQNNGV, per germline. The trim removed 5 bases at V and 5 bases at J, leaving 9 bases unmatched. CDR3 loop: CASSVYRGRETEAFF. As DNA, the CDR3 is TGTGCCAGCAGCGTCTACAGGGGGCGAGAAACTGAAGCTTTCTTT.

This chain's CDR3 is CASSPDRGPYGYTF. CDR3 DNA sequence: TGTGCCAGCAGTCCAGACAGGGGTCCCTATGGCTACACCTTC. V and J are TRBV27 and TRBJ1-2, with 8 positions matching TRBD1. This CDR3 contains 14 residues. CDR1 is MNHEY, CDR2 SMNVEV, per germline (reference sequence). V lost 5 bases to trimming and J lost 4 bases; unmatched junction nucleotides: 6.

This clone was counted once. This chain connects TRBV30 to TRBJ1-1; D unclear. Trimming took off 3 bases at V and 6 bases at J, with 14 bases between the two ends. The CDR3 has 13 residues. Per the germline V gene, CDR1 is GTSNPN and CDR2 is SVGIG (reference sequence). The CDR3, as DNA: TGTGCCTGGAGGGATTACTCCGGAGCTGAAGCTTTCTTT. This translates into CAWRDYSGAEAFF.

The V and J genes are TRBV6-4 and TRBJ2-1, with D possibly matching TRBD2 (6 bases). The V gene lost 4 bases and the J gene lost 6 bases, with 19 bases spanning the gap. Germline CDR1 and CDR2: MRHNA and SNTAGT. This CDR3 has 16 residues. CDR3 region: CASSGSRLGRGNEQFF. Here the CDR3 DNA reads TGTGCCAGCAGTGGCTCTCGACTAGGACGGGGCAATGAGCAGTTCTTC.

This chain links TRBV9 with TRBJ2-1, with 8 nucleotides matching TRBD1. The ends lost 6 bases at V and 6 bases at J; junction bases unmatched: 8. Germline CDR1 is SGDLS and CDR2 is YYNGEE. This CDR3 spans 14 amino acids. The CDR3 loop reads CASTHDRGSNEQFF. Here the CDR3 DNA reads TGTGCCAGCACCCACGACAGGGGTAGCAATGAGCAGTTCTTC. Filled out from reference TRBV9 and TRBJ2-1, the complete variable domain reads DSGVTQTPKHLITATGQRVTLRCSPRSGDLSVYWYQQSLDQGLQFLIQYYNGEERAKGNILERFSAQQFPDLHSELNLSSLELGDSALYFCASTHDRGSNEQFFGPGTRLTVL.

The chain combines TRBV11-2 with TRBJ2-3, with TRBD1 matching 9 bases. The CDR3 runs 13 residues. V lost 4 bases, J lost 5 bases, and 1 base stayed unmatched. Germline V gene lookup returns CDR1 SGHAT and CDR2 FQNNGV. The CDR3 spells CASSWTGEDTQYF. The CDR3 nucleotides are TGTGCCAGCAGCTGGACAGGGGAAGATACGCAGTATTTT.

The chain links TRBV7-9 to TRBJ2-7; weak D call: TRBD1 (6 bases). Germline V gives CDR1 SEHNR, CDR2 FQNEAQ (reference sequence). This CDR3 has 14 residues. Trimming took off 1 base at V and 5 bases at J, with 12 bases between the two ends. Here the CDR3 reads CASSLVRGADEQYF. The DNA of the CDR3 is TGTGCCAGCAGCTTAGTCAGGGGCGCGGACGAGCAGTACTTC.

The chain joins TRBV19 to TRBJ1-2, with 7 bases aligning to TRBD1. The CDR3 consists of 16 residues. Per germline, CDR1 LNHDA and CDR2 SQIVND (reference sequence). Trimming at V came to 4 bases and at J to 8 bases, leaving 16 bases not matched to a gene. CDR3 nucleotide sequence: TGTGCCAGTAGTACTACTCGGACAGGCGGGGCTTACGGCTACACCTTC. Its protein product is CASSTTRTGGAYGYTF.

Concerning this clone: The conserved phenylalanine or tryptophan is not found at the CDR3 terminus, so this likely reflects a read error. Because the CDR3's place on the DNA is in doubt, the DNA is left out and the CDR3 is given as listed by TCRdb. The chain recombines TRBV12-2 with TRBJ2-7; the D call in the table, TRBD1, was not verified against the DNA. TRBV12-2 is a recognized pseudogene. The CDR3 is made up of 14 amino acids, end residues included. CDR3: CASRLARISGQVAL.

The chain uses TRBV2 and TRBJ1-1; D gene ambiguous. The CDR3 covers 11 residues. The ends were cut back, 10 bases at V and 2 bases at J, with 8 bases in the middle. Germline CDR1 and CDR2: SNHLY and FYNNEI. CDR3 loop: CATGRNTEAFF. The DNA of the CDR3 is TGTGCCACCGGGAGAAACACTGAAGCTTTCTTT.

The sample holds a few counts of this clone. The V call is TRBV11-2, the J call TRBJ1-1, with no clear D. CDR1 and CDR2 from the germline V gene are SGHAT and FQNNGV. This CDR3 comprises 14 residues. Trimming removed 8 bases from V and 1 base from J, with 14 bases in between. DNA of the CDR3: TGTGCCAGCGATGCGGCGGGCCGGAACACTGAAGCTTTCTTT. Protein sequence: CASDAAGRNTEAFF.